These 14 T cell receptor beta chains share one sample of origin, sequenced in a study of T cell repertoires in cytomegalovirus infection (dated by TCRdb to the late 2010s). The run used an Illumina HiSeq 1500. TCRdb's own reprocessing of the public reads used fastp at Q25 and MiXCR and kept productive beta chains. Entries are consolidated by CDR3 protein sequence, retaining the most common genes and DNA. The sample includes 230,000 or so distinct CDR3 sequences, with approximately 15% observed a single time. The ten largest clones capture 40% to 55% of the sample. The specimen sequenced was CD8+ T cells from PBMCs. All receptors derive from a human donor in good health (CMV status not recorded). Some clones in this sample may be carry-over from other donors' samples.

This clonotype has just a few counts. The CDR3 reads CSVEVWTGRGTEAFF. CDR3 sequence (DNA): TGCAGCGTTGAAGTGTGGACAGGGCGGGGGACTGAAGCTTTCTTT. The chain couples TRBV29-1 to TRBJ1-1; 8 bases are shared with TRBD1. In germline, CDR1 is SQVTM, CDR2 ANQGSEA. After removal of 1 base from V and 5 bases from J, the junction contained 9 bases not matched to a gene. The CDR3 consists of 15 residues.

The CDR3 coding sequence is TGTGCCATCGACAGGGGGGACACCGGGGAGCTGTTTTTT. This gives the protein CAIDRGDTGELFF. This chain uses TRBV2 with TRBJ2-2, with 9 bases fitting TRBD1. The junction had 3 bases not matched to a gene; V was cut back by 10 bases and J by 3 bases. Germline CDR1 SNHLY, CDR2 FYNNEI. The CDR3 is 13 amino acids.

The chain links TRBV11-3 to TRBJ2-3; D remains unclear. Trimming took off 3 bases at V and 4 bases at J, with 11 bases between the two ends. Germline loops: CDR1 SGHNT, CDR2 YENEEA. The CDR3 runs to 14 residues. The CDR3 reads CASSFGDIPDTQYF. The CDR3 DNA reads TGTGCCAGCAGCTTCGGCGACATTCCAGATACGCAGTATTTT.

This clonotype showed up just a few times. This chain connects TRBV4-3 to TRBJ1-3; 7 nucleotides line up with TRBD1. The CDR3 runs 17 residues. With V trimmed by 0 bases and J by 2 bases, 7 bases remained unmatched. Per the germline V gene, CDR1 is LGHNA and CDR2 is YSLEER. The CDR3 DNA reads TGCGCCAGCAGCCAAGATCTCTCCCAGGGGGCTGGAAACACCATATATTTT. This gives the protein CASSQDLSQGAGNTIYF.

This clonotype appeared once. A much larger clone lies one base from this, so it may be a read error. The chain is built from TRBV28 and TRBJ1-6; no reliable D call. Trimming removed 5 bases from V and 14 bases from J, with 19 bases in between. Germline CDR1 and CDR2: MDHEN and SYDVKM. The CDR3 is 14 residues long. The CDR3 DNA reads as TGTGCCAGCAGTCTTTCGTCGGCACCCTCATCCCTCCACTTT. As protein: CASSLSSAPSSLHF.

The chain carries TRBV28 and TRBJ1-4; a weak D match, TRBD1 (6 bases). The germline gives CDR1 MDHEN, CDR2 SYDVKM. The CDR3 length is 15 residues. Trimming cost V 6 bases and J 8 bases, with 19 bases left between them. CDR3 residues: CASSGPRDTGEKLFF. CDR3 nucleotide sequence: TGTGCCAGCAGCGGCCCCCGGGACACGGGGGAAAAACTGTTTTTT.

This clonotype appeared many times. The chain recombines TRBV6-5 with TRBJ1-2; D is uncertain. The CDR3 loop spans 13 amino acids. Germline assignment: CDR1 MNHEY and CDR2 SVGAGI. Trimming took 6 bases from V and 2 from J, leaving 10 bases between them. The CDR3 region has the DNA TGTGCCAGCAGGATTAATTCCAACTATGGCTACACCTTC. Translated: CASRINSNYGYTF.

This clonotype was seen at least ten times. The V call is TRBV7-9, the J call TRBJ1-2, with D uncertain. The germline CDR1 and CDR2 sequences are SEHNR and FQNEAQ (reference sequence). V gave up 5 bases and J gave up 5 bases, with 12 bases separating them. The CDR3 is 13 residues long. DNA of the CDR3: TGTGCCAGCAGCCTGATCCCGGGATATGGCTACACCTTC. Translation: CASSLIPGYGYTF.

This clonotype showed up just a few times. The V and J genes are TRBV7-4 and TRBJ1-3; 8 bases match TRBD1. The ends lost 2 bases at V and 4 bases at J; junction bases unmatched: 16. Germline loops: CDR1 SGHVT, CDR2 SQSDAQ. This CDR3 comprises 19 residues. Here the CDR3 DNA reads TGTGCCAGCAGCTTAATCTACTCCGTGGGACAGGTTGACGGAAACACCATATATTTT. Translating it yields CASSLIYSVGQVDGNTIYF. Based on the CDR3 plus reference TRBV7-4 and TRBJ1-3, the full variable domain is GAGVSQSPRYKVAKRGRDVALRCDSISGHVTLYWYRQTLGQGSEVLTYSQSDAQRDKSGRPSGRFSAERPERSVSTLKIQRTEQGDSAVYLCASSLIYSVGQVDGNTIYFGEGSWLTVV.

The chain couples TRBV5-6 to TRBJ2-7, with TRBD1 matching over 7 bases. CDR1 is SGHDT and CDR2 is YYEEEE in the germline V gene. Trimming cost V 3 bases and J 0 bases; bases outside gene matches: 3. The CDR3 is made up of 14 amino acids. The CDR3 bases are TGTGCCAGCAGCTCGACAGGGTACTCCTACGAGCAGTACTTC. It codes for CASSSTGYSYEQYF.

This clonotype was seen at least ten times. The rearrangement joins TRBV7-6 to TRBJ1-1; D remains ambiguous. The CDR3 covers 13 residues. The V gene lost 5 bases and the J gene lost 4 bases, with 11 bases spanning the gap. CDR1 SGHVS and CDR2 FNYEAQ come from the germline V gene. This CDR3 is CASSLESGTEAFF. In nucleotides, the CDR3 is TGTGCCAGCAGCCTAGAATCGGGCACTGAAGCTTTCTTT.

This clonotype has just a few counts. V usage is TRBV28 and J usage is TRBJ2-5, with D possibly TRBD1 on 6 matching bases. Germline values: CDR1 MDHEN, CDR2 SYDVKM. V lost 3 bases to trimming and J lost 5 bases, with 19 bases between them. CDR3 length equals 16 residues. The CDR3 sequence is CASSFPITGSGETQYF. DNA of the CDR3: TGTGCCAGCAGTTTCCCCATAACAGGGTCTGGGGAGACCCAGTACTTC.

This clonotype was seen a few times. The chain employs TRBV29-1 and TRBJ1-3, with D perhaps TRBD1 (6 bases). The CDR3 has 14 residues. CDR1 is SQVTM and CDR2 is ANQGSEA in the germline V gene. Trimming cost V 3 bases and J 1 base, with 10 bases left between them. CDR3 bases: TGCAGCGTTGAGGGGGCCTCTTCTGGAAACACCATATATTTT. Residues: CSVEGASSGNTIYF.

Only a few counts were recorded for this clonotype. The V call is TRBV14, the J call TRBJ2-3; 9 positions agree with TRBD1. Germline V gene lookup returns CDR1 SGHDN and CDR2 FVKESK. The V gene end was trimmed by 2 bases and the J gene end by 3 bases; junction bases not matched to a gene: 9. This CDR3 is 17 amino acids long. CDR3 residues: CASSQPRDRVSTDTQYF. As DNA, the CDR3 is TGTGCCAGCAGCCAACCCCGGGACAGGGTTTCGACAGATACGCAGTATTTT.